The 5 T cell receptor beta chains below come from one sample, sequenced in a study of shared clonotypes between healthy human individuals (dated by TCRdb to the early 2020s). Library generation was performed with the immunoSEQ multiplex PCR assay. The table was pulled from immuneACCESS by TCRdb, which kept in-frame rearrangements only. Such tables lose some clones; where checked, under half of the loss comes from unresolved V genes, and the rest has no known cause. Within this sample are just over 95,000 clones, with roughly 69% of them counted one time only. The ten largest account for 35% to 55% of the sample. The source material was memory CD8+ T cells sorted from blood. The sample's cell subset or site label, decoded: CD45RO+ cells pooled with CCR7-negative TemRA cells. These receptors were collected from a man aged 25 to 40 in good health.

V gene TRBV19 combines with J gene TRBJ2-1; no definite D call. The germline V gene encodes CDR1 LNHDA and CDR2 SQIVND (reference sequence). Trimming pared 7 bases from V and 0 bases from J, leaving 13 bases between. The CDR3 runs 15 residues. CDR3 in amino acids: CASTLDSGSYNEQFF. CDR3 nucleotides: TGTGCCAGTACCTTAGACTCTGGCTCCTACAATGAGCAGTTCTTC.

The chain carries TRBV7-9 and TRBJ2-1, with a weak D call TRBD2 (6 bases). The ends were cut back, 5 bases at V and 5 bases at J, with 19 bases in the middle. The length of the CDR3 is 16 residues. Looked up from germline, CDR1 is SEHNR and CDR2 is FQNEAQ (reference sequence). CDR3 loop: CASSPFGSGTHNEQFF. Written as DNA, the CDR3 is TGTGCCAGCAGCCCCTTTGGTTCAGGGACTCACAATGAGCAGTTCTTC.

V usage is TRBV7-6 and J usage is TRBJ2-1; the D gene could be TRBD1 or TRBD2 (5 bases each). Trimming pared 5 bases from V and 8 bases from J, leaving 16 bases between. This CDR3 contains 14 residues. Germline CDR1 SGHVS, CDR2 FNYEAQ. The CDR3 nucleotides are TGTGCCAGCAGCCCAGAGGACACGAGGGATGAGCAGTTCTTC. Residues: CASSPEDTRDEQFF.

V is TRBV5-6 and J is TRBJ2-5, with D hard to call. The DNA matches TRBJ2-7 better at its end, which makes the J call doubtful. From germline, CDR1 is SGHDT and CDR2 YYEEEE. The CDR3 is made up of 13 amino acids. As DNA, the CDR3 is TGTGCCAGCAGGTGGTACAACGGGCACGAGCAGTACTTC. This encodes CASRWYNGHEQYF.

J is TRBJ1-5 and V is TRBV5-1; 9 positions agree with TRBD1. This CDR3 has 14 amino acids. J gave up 5 bases and V 2 bases, and 2 bases lay outside the gene matches. CDR1 SGHRS and CDR2 YFSETQ come from the germline V gene. The CDR3 loop reads CASSLQGADQPQHF. The DNA for the CDR3 is TGCGCCAGCAGCTTACAGGGGGCAGATCAGCCCCAGCATTTT.